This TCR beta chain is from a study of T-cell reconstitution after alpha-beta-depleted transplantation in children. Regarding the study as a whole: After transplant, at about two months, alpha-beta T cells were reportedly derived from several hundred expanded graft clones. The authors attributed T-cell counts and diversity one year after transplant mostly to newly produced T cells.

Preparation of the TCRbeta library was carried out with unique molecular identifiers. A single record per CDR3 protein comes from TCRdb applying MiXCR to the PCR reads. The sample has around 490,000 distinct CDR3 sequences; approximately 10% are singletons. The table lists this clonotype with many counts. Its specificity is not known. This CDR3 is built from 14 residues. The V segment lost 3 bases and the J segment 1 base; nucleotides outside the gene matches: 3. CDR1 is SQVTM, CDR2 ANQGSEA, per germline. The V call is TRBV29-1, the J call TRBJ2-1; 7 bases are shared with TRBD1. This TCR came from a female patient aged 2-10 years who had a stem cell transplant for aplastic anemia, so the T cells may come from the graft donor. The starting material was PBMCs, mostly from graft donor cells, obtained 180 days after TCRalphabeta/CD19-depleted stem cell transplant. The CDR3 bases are TGCAGCGTTGAGCAGGGGGTATCCTACAATGAGCAGTTCTTC. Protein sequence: CSVEQGVSYNEQFF.